These T cell receptor beta chains were read from a single sample in a study of CD8 T cells in Susac syndrome. MiXCR was run by TCRdb on the immunoSEQ multiplex PCR reads, yielding one entry per CDR3 protein. The sample holds 80,000 or so distinct CDR3 sequences; approximately 94% are singletons and the top ten take around 0.57%. Specimen: CD4+ T cells from PBMCs. The receptor set was obtained from a human donor with Susac syndrome. The CDR3 runs from the conserved cysteine through the conserved F or W. A D gene is named only where the DNA matches it firmly. For some rows the clone size is stated as once, few or many, or as a class when expanded; others skip it.

TRBV19,TRBJ2-2,-,-,TGTGCCAGTACCTTAATCGGGCCAGGGAAGAGCGGGGAGCTGTTTTTT,CASTLIGPGKSGELFF
TRBV7-2,TRBJ2-2,-,-,TGTGCCAGCAGTTCTGCACATTCCGGGGAGCTGTTTTTT,CASSSAHSGELFF
TRBV5-4,TRBJ2-7,TRBD1,once,TGTGCCAGCAGCGTCGGGCCACAGGGGGGCGAGCAGTACTTC,CASSVGPQGGEQYF
TRBV7-2,TRBJ2-5,TRBD2,-,TGTGCCAGCAGCGAGAGCGGGGTGAGCCAAGAGACCCAGTACTTC,CASSESGVSQETQYF
TRBV5-6,TRBJ2-7,-,-,TGTGCCAGCAGCTTGATCGGTACCCAGGACTTGGAGGAGCAGTACTTC,CASSLIGTQDLEEQYF
TRBV2,TRBJ2-1,-,-,TGTGCCAGCAAGGCTGAGAGCTCCTACAATGAGCAGTTCTTC,CASKAESSYNEQFF
TRBV4-2,TRBJ1-5,-,-,TGTGCCAGCAGCCAAGAGTTAAATCAGCCCCAGCATTTT,CASSQELNQPQHF
TRBV20-1,TRBJ2-1,-,-,TGCAGTGCTAAGCGGGCATACAATGAGCAGTTCTTC,CSAKRAYNEQFF
TRBV5-6,TRBJ2-3,TRBD1,-,TGTGCCAGCAGCTTCCCGGGACAGGGAAGGAATACGCAGTATTTT,CASSFPGQGRNTQYF
TRBV19,TRBJ2-1,-,-,TGTGCCAGTAGTATCGACAGGTACGGTGAGCAGTTCTTC,CASSIDRYGEQFF
TRBV30,TRBJ2-3,-,-,TGTGCCTGGAGTGTAGCTTATAAGAGCACAGATACGCAGTATTTT,CAWSVAYKSTDTQYF
TRBV7-2,TRBJ2-1,-,-,TGTGCCAGCAGCCTGAGGGAGGGGGCGATTCCCCATGAGCAGTTCTTC,CASSLREGAIPHEQFF
TRBV5-6,TRBJ2-5,-,-,TGTGCCAGCAGCTTGGTGGCAGGGGGGGGCGAGACCCAGTACTTC,CASSLVAGGGETQYF
TRBV20-1,TRBJ2-7,-,-,TGCAGTGCTCGGCTCATAGACAGCTACGAGCAGTACTTC,CSARLIDSYEQYF
TRBV27,TRBJ1-5,-,-,TGTGCCAGCAGTTTATTTTCCCAGAGGGTGAATCAGCCCCAGCATTTT,CASSLFSQRVNQPQHF
TRBV4-2,TRBJ1-3,-,-,TGTGCCAGCAGCCCCCTAACCGGAGGGGTGGGAAACACCATATATTTT,CASSPLTGGVGNTIYF
TRBV6-1,TRBJ2-5,TRBD1,few,TGTGCCAGTATGGACAGGGTAAAAGAGACCCAGTACTTC,CASMDRVKETQYF
TRBV24-1,TRBJ2-1,TRBD2,-,TGTGCCACCAGTGATTTGGGACTAGCGGGAGGAGGGGGATACAATGAGCAGTTCTTC,CATSDLGLAGGGGYNEQFF
TRBV14,TRBJ2-7,-,-,TGTGCCAGCAGCCAGGGAGAGGAAGAGCAGTACTTC,CASSQGEEEQYF
TRBV29-1,TRBJ2-5,-,-,TGCAGCGTCGCCAGGACAGCACAAGAGACCCAGTACTTC,CSVARTAQETQYF
TRBV7-8,TRBJ2-1,-,-,TGTGCCAGCAGCTTAGAGGAAGGCCCCTACAATGAGCAGTTCTTC,CASSLEEGPYNEQFF
TRBV5-4,TRBJ1-2,-,-,TGTGCCAGCAGCTCTTCGGGACCCGTGGGCTATGGCTACACCTTC,CASSSSGPVGYGYTF
TRBV5-4,TRBJ2-5,-,-,TGTGCCAGCAGCCCTCGGACAGTAGGGGAGACCCAGTACTTC,CASSPRTVGETQYF
TRBV14,TRBJ1-2,TRBD1,-,TGTGCCAGCAGCTGGAATACAGGGGGAGGTGGCTACACCTTC,CASSWNTGGGGYTF
TRBV28,TRBJ1-5,TRBD1,-,TGTGCCAGCAGCGTGACAGGGAATCAGCCCCAGCATTTT,CASSVTGNQPQHF
TRBV2,TRBJ1-4,-,-,TGTGCCAGCAGTGATGAGATTAGGCTTGCAACTAATGAAAAACTGTTTTTT,CASSDEIRLATNEKLFF
TRBV18,TRBJ1-1,-,-,TGTGCCAGCTCACCTGAGATTGGGGACACTGAAGCTTTCTTT,CASSPEIGDTEAFF
TRBV12-3/TRBV12-4,TRBJ2-7,-,-,TGTGCCAGCAGTTTTTGGGGGGCTACCGAGCAGTACTTC,CASSFWGATEQYF